The clone carrying this T cell receptor (beta chain) was detected once. CDR3 size: 15 residues. Germline CDR1 and CDR2: SGHTA and FQGTGA. J was trimmed by 7 bases and V by 0 bases; bases with no gene match: 4. TCRbeta CDR3 was sequenced at survey depth with template counts. The protocol was immunoSEQ multiplex PCR, while the TCRdb copy is restricted to in-frame clones and leaves out a portion. The data show some 7,000 clones, with 78% seen just once and roughly 15% held by the top ten. The sample belongs to a study of tissue T cells after allogeneic stem cell transplantation. Turning to the study itself: Pathologist H&E review favored samples with visible lymphocytes for sequencing among multiple samples.

Steroid-refractory graft-versus-host disease after allogeneic hematopoietic cell transplant qualified adults for prospective research-autopsy enrollment. This specimen was skin, taken at autopsy. The chain carries TRBV7-3 and TRBJ2-1; 9 positions agree with TRBD2. This sequence was found in an older male patient with steroid-refractory graft-versus-host disease after an allogeneic stem cell transplant. Part of the T cells may come from the graft donor. The CDR3 DNA sequence: TGTGCCAGCAGCTTAACGGGAGCGGGGGGTAATGAGCAGTTCTTC. This sequence encodes CASSLTGAGGNEQFF.